This passage covers 14 T cell receptor beta chains from one sample sequenced in a study of PD-1 blockade in classical Hodgkin lymphoma. The protocol was immunoSEQ multiplex PCR, while the TCRdb copy is restricted to in-frame clones and leaves out a portion. The table has approximately 7,000 clones, 65% to 80% seen once. Time point in this sample: cycle 4 day 1 (C4D1), after less than 7 weeks of nivolumab. All patients experienced relapse after autologous stem cell transplantation, and brentuximab vedotin exposure was variable. The specimen was peripheral blood mononuclear cells (PBMCs), collected before the fourth cycle of nivolumab. The receptors were gathered from a human donor with classical Hodgkin lymphoma.

This rearrangement joins TRBV6-5 to TRBJ2-2; 9 positions agree with TRBD1. This CDR3 is 14 amino acids long. V lost 5 bases to trimming and J lost 5 bases; unmatched junction nucleotides: 3. Germline CDR1 reads MNHEY; CDR2 reads SVGAGI. CDR3: CASSPGTGTGELFF. The CDR3, as DNA: TGTGCCAGCAGTCCCGGGACAGGGACCGGGGAGCTGTTTTTT.

The chain recombines TRBV5-5 with TRBJ1-1, with a possible D match to TRBD1 (5 bases). V was trimmed by 3 bases and J by 11 bases, leaving 17 bases between them. CDR3 length: 13 residues. Germline lookup yields CDR1 SGHKS and CDR2 YYEKEE (reference sequence). Written as DNA, the CDR3 is TGTGCCAGCAGCTCCCAGGGAGTTGGAGGTGCTTTCTTT. Its translation is CASSSQGVGGAFF.

In its sample, this clone was seen once. This chain links TRBV28 with TRBJ2-1; 7 nucleotides match TRBD1. Germline V gives CDR1 MDHEN, CDR2 SYDVKM. V dropped 5 bases and J dropped 6; count of bases not matched to a gene: 10. The CDR3 has 15 amino acids. CDR3 residues: CASSPPRTGPNEQFF. The CDR3 DNA sequence: TGTGCCAGCAGTCCCCCCCGGACAGGACCCAATGAGCAGTTCTTC.

CDR3 sequence: CASSGPGQGTQPQHF. Here the CDR3 DNA reads TGTGCCAGCAGCGGACCGGGACAGGGGACCCAGCCCCAGCATTTT. The chain couples TRBV7-2 to TRBJ1-5, with 10 bases fitting TRBD1. Germline CDR1 and CDR2: SGHTA and FQGNSA. There are 15 residues in the CDR3. The V and J ends lost 5 bases and 7 bases, in that order; junction bases with no gene match: 8.

The chain couples TRBV5-4 to TRBJ1-2, with D unclear. Trimming pared 0 bases from V and 6 bases from J, leaving 12 bases between. The CDR3 loop spans 14 amino acids. In germline, CDR1 is SGHNT, CDR2 YYREEE (reference sequence). CDR3 nucleotide sequence: TGTGCCAGCAGCTTGGAGGGCGAACCTAATGGCTACACCTTC. It encodes CASSLEGEPNGYTF.

V usage is TRBV28 and J usage is TRBJ1-2, with TRBD1 as a possible D gene (6 bases). The germline V gene encodes CDR1 MDHEN and CDR2 SYDVKM. Trimming cost V 2 bases and J 6 bases, with 10 bases left between them. CDR3 length: 13 residues. CDR3 DNA: TGTGCCAGCAGTTTAACCTACAGGGATGGCTACACCTTC. Its translation: CASSLTYRDGYTF.

In the case of this clone: The same CDR3 can be traced to other DNA sequences in this sample. This sequence joins TRBV5-1 and TRBJ2-7; 8 bases fit TRBD2. V lost 2 bases, J lost 3 bases, and 7 bases stayed unmatched. The CDR3 is 15 amino acids. Per germline, CDR1 SGHRS and CDR2 YFSETQ. CDR3 nucleotides: TGCGCCAGCAGCTTCACTAGCGGTCGGGGCTACGAGCAGTACTTC. Protein sequence: CASSFTSGRGYEQYF. The whole variable domain, filled in from reference TRBV5-1 and TRBJ2-7, reads KAGVTQTPRYLIKTRGQQVTLSCSPISGHRSVSWYQQTPGQGLQFLFEYFSETQRNKGNFPGRFSGRQFSNSRSEMNVSTLELGDSALYLCASSFTSGRGYEQYFGPGTRLTVT.

The V and J genes are TRBV4-1 and TRBJ1-5; 7 bases map to TRBD1. The V gene's germline CDR1 is MGHRA and CDR2 YSYEKL. J was trimmed by 7 bases and V by 1 base; bases with no gene match: 10. This CDR3 is built from 16 residues. CDR3 DNA sequence: TGCGCCAGCAGCCAAGTCGGACAGGAAGGGGCGCAGCCCCAGCATTTT. Residues: CASSQVGQEGAQPQHF.

This chain uses TRBV25-1 with TRBJ2-3; D is perhaps TRBD1 (6 bases). CDR1 is MGHDK and CDR2 is SYGVNS in the germline V gene. Trimming took 8 bases from V and 3 from J, leaving 12 bases between them. The CDR3 consists of 13 residues. The CDR3 protein is CASGTPGTDTQYF. Written as DNA, the CDR3 is TGTGCCAGCGGGACACCTGGTACAGATACGCAGTATTTT.

This chain connects TRBV10-3 to TRBJ2-1; 10 bases map to TRBD2. V lost 6 bases and J lost 4; bases outside the gene matches: 6. The CDR3 sequence is 15 residues long. Per the germline V gene, CDR1 is ENHRY and CDR2 is SYGVKD. The CDR3 DNA is TGTGCCATCAGCCGAGGAGCGGGAGGGTACAATGAGCAGTTCTTC. It codes for CAISRGAGGYNEQFF.

CDR3 sequence reads: CASSRSGLERLAGGQDTQYF. In nucleotides, the CDR3 is TGCGCCAGCAGCAGATCCGGGCTGGAGCGACTAGCGGGAGGCCAAGATACGCAGTATTTT. The rearrangement joins TRBV5-1 to TRBJ2-3, with 13 bases that match TRBD2. The germline CDR1 and CDR2 sequences are SGHRS and YFSETQ. V gave up 4 bases and J gave up 5 bases; unmatched junction bases: 19. CDR3 length: 20 amino acids.

J is TRBJ1-5 and V is TRBV7-9, with D possibly matching TRBD1 (6 bases). The CDR3 has 17 residues. Germline-derived CDR1 and CDR2 are SEHNR and FQNEAQ (reference sequence). V lost 5 bases and J 1 base, leaving 18 bases between the germline ends. The CDR3: CASSPMGGQGSNQPQHF. DNA of the CDR3: TGTGCCAGCAGCCCCATGGGGGGGCAGGGCAGCAATCAGCCCCAGCATTTT.

The rearrangement joins TRBV5-1 to TRBJ2-2; 7 nucleotides align to TRBD1. Trimming removed 4 bases from V and 7 bases from J; junction bases left unmatched: 7. Germline V gene data show CDR1 as SGHRS and CDR2 as YFSETQ. The CDR3 runs 14 residues. In nucleotides, the CDR3 is TGCGCCAGCAGCATTCAGGGGGACGGCGGGGAGCTGTTTTTT. Amino acid sequence: CASSIQGDGGELFF.

This clone was seen only a few times. This rearrangement joins TRBV5-1 to TRBJ2-7; 12 positions match TRBD2. The CDR3 is made up of 16 amino acids. Trimming removed 0 bases from V and 4 bases from J; junction bases left unmatched: 5. Germline V gene data show CDR1 as SGHRS and CDR2 as YFSETQ. The CDR3 protein is CASSLAPSGRAYEQYF. The CDR3, as DNA: TGCGCCAGCAGCTTGGCTCCTAGCGGGAGGGCTTACGAGCAGTACTTC.